These 20 T cell receptor beta chains were all obtained from the same sample, sequenced in a study of shared clonotypes between healthy human individuals. The protocol was immunoSEQ multiplex PCR, while the TCRdb copy is restricted to in-frame clones and leaves out a portion. The data hold approximately 1,000,000 clones, with 78% observed a single time. The sequenced sample consisted of memory CD4+ T cells from PBMCs. As for subset: CD45RA-negative fraction. All receptors derive from a man in his late teens or twenties in good health. Some clones in this sample may be carry-over from other donors' samples.

This chain links TRBV28 with TRBJ1-2; TRBD1 might be the D (6 bases). The CDR3 runs 13 residues. From germline, CDR1 is MDHEN and CDR2 SYDVKM. Between the trimmed V and J ends, which lost 8 bases and 8 bases, there was a span of 18 bases. CDR3 in DNA: TGTGCCAGCTTTACGCCAGGGGCGCGGGGCTACACCTTC. Protein: CASFTPGARGYTF.

This chain links TRBV20-1 with TRBJ2-7, with D perhaps TRBD1 or TRBD2 (5 bases each). Germline lookup yields CDR1 DFQATT and CDR2 SNEGSKA (reference sequence). V gave up 4 bases and J gave up 6 bases, with 7 bases separating them. The CDR3 sequence is 10 residues long. The CDR3 loop reads CSATGTEQYF. CDR3 sequence (DNA): TGCAGTGCTACAGGGACCGAGCAGTACTTC.

CDR3 protein: CASSHDRGETQYF. Here the CDR3 DNA reads TGTGCCAGCAGTCACGACAGGGGAGAGACCCAGTACTTC. J is TRBJ2-5 and V is TRBV25-1; TRBD1 aligns across 8 bases. V was clipped by 5 bases and J by 4 bases; unmatched bases: 3. Germline CDR1 reads MGHDK; CDR2 reads SYGVNS. The CDR3 consists of 13 residues.

This clone came up once. The sample holds other DNA sequences that translate to the same CDR3. J is TRBJ1-5 and V is TRBV18, with a possible D match to TRBD1 (6 bases). The CDR3 totals 14 residues. Between the trimmed V and J ends, which lost 3 bases and 3 bases, there was a span of 9 bases. CDR1 and CDR2 from the germline V gene are KGHSH and LQKENI. CDR3 region: CASSPGQTNQPQHF. CDR3 bases: TGTGCCAGCTCACCCGGACAGACCAATCAGCCCCAGCATTTT.

This clone was picked up one time. The chain uses TRBV12-5 and TRBJ2-3; TRBD1 matches 8 bases. The V and J ends lost 4 bases and 6 bases, in that order; junction bases with no gene match: 12. Germline loops: CDR1 LGHNT, CDR2 FRNRAP. CDR3 length equals 16 residues. The CDR3 loop is CASGSATGGPGDTQYF. The CDR3 DNA is TGTGCTAGTGGTTCGGCTACAGGGGGTCCAGGCGATACGCAGTATTTT.

The chain combines TRBV2 with TRBJ2-7; 7 bases agree with TRBD1. V dropped 6 bases and J dropped 5; count of bases not matched to a gene: 7. Looked up from germline, CDR1 is SNHLY and CDR2 is FYNNEI. The CDR3 is made up of 13 amino acids. The CDR3 sequence: CASSRGMVDEQYF. The CDR3 bases are TGTGCCAGCAGCAGGGGGATGGTTGACGAGCAGTACTTC. The full variable domain, in which reference TRBV2 and TRBJ2-7 provide the parts outside the CDR3, is EPEVTQTPSHQVTQMGQEVILRCVPISNHLYFYWYRQILGQKVEFLVSFYNNEISEKSEIFDDQFSVERPDGSNFTLKIRSTKLEDSAMYFCASSRGMVDEQYFGPGTRLTVT.

The rearrangement joins TRBV5-1 to TRBJ2-7, with 7 bases that match TRBD2. The trim removed 3 bases at V and 3 bases at J, leaving 24 bases unmatched. This CDR3 has 20 residues. CDR1 and CDR2 (germline): SGHRS, YFSETQ. The CDR3 reads CASSWGGTPSRNDPYYEQYF. CDR3 nucleotide sequence: TGCGCCAGCAGCTGGGGGGGGACCCCGTCCCGCAACGACCCCTACTACGAGCAGTACTTC.

This clone came up a few times. The chain employs TRBV11-2 and TRBJ2-1; 7 positions agree with TRBD2. Germline assignment: CDR1 SGHAT and CDR2 FQNNGV. The CDR3 runs to 16 residues. Trimming at V came to 6 bases and at J to 6 bases, leaving 14 bases not matched to a gene. CDR3 sequence reads: CASRDGASGPSNEQFF. The CDR3 DNA follows: TGTGCCAGCAGAGATGGGGCTAGCGGACCCAGCAATGAGCAGTTCTTC.

The gene calls are TRBV7-2 and TRBJ2-7, with TRBD2 matching 14 bases. The CDR3 has 19 amino acids. Per the germline V gene, CDR1 is SGHTA and CDR2 is FQGNSA. After removal of 1 base from V and 2 bases from J, the junction contained 10 bases not matched to a gene. CDR3 DNA: TGTGCCAGCAGCTTAGAAGGCGGACTAGCGGGAGGACTTGCCTACGAGCAGTACTTC. Amino acid sequence: CASSLEGGLAGGLAYEQYF.

The chain uses TRBV27 and TRBJ2-7, with 7 positions matching TRBD2. Per germline, CDR1 MNHEY and CDR2 SMNVEV (reference sequence). This CDR3 is 15 amino acids long. Unmatched junction bases numbered 10, after V lost 5 bases and J lost 3 bases. As DNA, the CDR3 is TGTGCCAGCAGTCCAAGACTAGCTTCAGGCTACGAGCAGTACTTC. Translation gives CASSPRLASGYEQYF.

The chain couples TRBV28 to TRBJ1-5; 7 nucleotides match TRBD1. The CDR3 is made up of 15 amino acids. Per the germline V gene, CDR1 is MDHEN and CDR2 is SYDVKM. With V trimmed by 7 bases and J by 4 bases, 10 bases remained unmatched. DNA for the CDR3: TGTGCCAGCAAGACGAAGAAGGGGGCGAATCAGCCCCAGCATTTT. It yields the protein CASKTKKGANQPQHF.

This clone appeared a single time. The CDR3 spells CASSAQTGANVLTF. The CDR3 DNA reads TGTGCCAGCAGCGCCCAAACTGGGGCCAACGTCCTGACTTTC. The V gene is TRBV14, the J gene TRBJ2-6; no clear D gene. V was cut by 5 bases and J by 2 bases, with 7 bases left in between. Germline CDR1 and CDR2: SGHDN and FVKESK. The CDR3 is 14 residues long. The full variable domain, rest sourced from reference TRBV14 and TRBJ2-6, is EAGVTQFPSHSVIEKGQTVTLRCDPISGHDNLYWYRRVMGKEIKFLLHFVKESKQDESGMPNNRFLAERTGGTYSTLKVQPAELEDSGVYFCASSAQTGANVLTFGAGSRLTVL.

The chain has TRBV2 and TRBJ2-3; D tentatively reads TRBD1 or TRBD2 (6 bases each). The V end was cut by 7 bases, the J end by 0 bases, with 14 bases between. Germline CDR1 and CDR2: SNHLY and FYNNEI. This CDR3 has 15 residues. This chain's CDR3 is CASKSWGASTDTQYF. The CDR3 bases are TGTGCCAGCAAGAGTTGGGGGGCCAGCACAGATACGCAGTATTTT.

V gene TRBV5-1 combines with J gene TRBJ1-1; 8 bases align to TRBD1. CDR1 is SGHRS, CDR2 YFSETQ, per germline. The CDR3 extends over 12 amino acids. Trimming at V came to 4 bases and at J to 7 bases, leaving 3 bases not matched to a gene. This CDR3 reads CASSQGAGEAFF. Written as DNA, the CDR3 is TGCGCCAGCAGCCAGGGGGCAGGTGAAGCTTTCTTT. The full variable domain, its missing parts supplied by reference TRBV5-1 and TRBJ1-1, is KAGVTQTPRYLIKTRGQQVTLSCSPISGHRSVSWYQQTPGQGLQFLFEYFSETQRNKGNFPGRFSGRQFSNSRSEMNVSTLELGDSALYLCASSQGAGEAFFGQGTRLTVV.

This chain connects TRBV9 to TRBJ2-1, with D perhaps matching TRBD1 (5 bases). Trimming took off 3 bases at V and 8 bases at J, with 18 bases between the two ends. CDR1 is SGDLS and CDR2 is YYNGEE in the germline V gene. The CDR3 covers 15 residues. CDR3 DNA: TGTGCCAGCAGCGCACAGGAGTCGGGCGGTCATGAGCAGTTCTTC. Amino acid sequence: CASSAQESGGHEQFF.

This sequence joins TRBV11-2 and TRBJ2-7; 7 bases line up with TRBD2. CDR1 and CDR2 from the germline V gene are SGHAT and FQNNGV. V lost 8 bases and J lost 4; bases outside the gene matches: 8. CDR3 length: 13 residues. The CDR3 DNA sequence: TGTGCCAGCGGGGCGGGAGTTATGTACGAGCAGTACTTC. Encoded protein: CASGAGVMYEQYF.

The DNA for the CDR3 is TGTGCCAGCAGTTTGGAGACAGGGGACGACACCTTC. Protein sequence: CASSLETGDDTF. This chain connects TRBV28 to TRBJ1-2, with TRBD1 matching over 8 bases. The germline V gene has CDR1 MDHEN and CDR2 SYDVKM. This CDR3 has 12 amino acids. J lost 12 bases, V lost 3 bases, and 6 bases had no gene match.

This chain links TRBV6-5 with TRBJ2-7; 9 bases align to TRBD2. J lost 2 bases, V lost 8 bases, and 4 bases had no gene match. The CDR3 totals 13 residues. Germline CDR1 is MNHEY and CDR2 is SVGAGI. CDR3 in amino acids: CASGGRVPYEQYF. In DNA form, the CDR3 reads TGTGCCAGCGGCGGGAGGGTGCCCTACGAGCAGTACTTC.

CDR3 nucleotides: TGTGCCAGAAGCTTGAGAAGCGGCCCTACCTACGAGCAGTACTTC. Protein product: CARSLRSGPTYEQYF. The V gene is TRBV5-3, the J gene TRBJ2-7; D may be TRBD2 (5 bases). TRBV5-3 is an ORF; its function is uncertain. Trimming cost V 1 base and J 2 bases, with 13 bases left between them. This CDR3 region has 15 residues.

V gene TRBV19 combines with J gene TRBJ1-5; no definite D call. The CDR3 sequence is 14 residues long. The V gene lost 5 bases and the J gene lost 10 bases, with 18 bases spanning the gap. Germline V lookup: CDR1 LNHDA, CDR2 SQIVND (reference sequence). The DNA for the CDR3 is TGTGCCAGTAGTGGGCACAGCGGATTGAGCCCCCAGCATTTT. Its translation: CASSGHSGLSPQHF. The variable domain in full, with the rest retrieved from reference TRBV19 and TRBJ1-5, is DGGITQSPKYLFRKEGQNVTLSCEQNLNHDAMYWYRQDPGQGLRLIYYSQIVNDFQKGDIAEGYSVSREKKESFPLTVTSAQKNPTAFYLCASSGHSGLSPQHFGDGTRLSIL.